Below, 26 T cell receptor beta chains from the same sample are listed, as sequenced in a study of cytomegalovirus exposure and HLA in healthy donors. PCR involved 60 Vbeta and 13 Jbeta primers. Assay used: immunoSEQ multiplex PCR; TCRdb lists only in-frame clones, some missing. The sample holds 100,000 to 150,000 clones, around 80% seen once. The sequenced material came from PBMCs. These receptor sequences come from a young man in good health and CMV-seropositive.

The V and J genes are TRBV5-1 and TRBJ2-3, with TRBD2 matching 13 bases. The junction had 7 bases not matched to a gene; V was cut back by 4 bases and J by 2 bases. Germline CDR1 SGHRS, CDR2 YFSETQ. This CDR3 contains 17 residues. The CDR3 here is CASSMGTSGILTDTQYF. In DNA, the CDR3 is TGCGCCAGCAGCATGGGGACTAGCGGGATACTCACAGATACGCAGTATTTT.

V and J are TRBV30 and TRBJ1-5; D may be TRBD1 (5 bases). Per germline, CDR1 GTSNPN and CDR2 SVGIG (reference sequence). The ends were cut back, 0 bases at V and 1 base at J, with 10 bases in the middle. CDR3 size: 15 residues. CDR3 bases: TGTGCCTGGAGTGTGACGGACACCAGCAATCAGCCCCAGCATTTT. This translates into CAWSVTDTSNQPQHF.

As for this clone: The sample has other DNA sequences that encode this CDR3 too. The V and J genes are TRBV10-3 and TRBJ1-2; TRBD1 matches 7 bases. Germline CDR1 ENHRY, CDR2 SYGVKD. After removal of 7 bases from V and 4 bases from J, the junction contained 9 bases not matched to a gene. This CDR3 is built from 14 residues. CDR3 region: CAITPTGSLYGYTF. The DNA of the CDR3 is TGTGCCATCACTCCGACAGGGAGTCTCTATGGCTACACCTTC.

For this clone: Other DNA variants within this sample encode the same CDR3. The genes are TRBV10-3 and TRBJ2-1; 10 bases are a match to TRBD1. V shed 8 bases, J shed 6 bases, and the junction held 4 bases outside the gene matches. The germline CDR1 and CDR2 sequences are ENHRY and SYGVKD. The CDR3 extends over 13 amino acids. The CDR3 loop reads CAIRGQGRNEQFF. CDR3 DNA: TGTGCCATCCGGGGACAGGGGCGCAATGAGCAGTTCTTC.

The chain combines TRBV6-1 with TRBJ2-7; 9 bases map to TRBD2. V was clipped by 1 base and J by 3 bases; unmatched bases: 4. The CDR3 extends over 15 amino acids. The germline CDR1 and CDR2 sequences are MNHNS and SASEGT. The chain's CDR3 is CASSEGSGSSYEQYF. CDR3 in DNA: TGTGCCAGCAGTGAAGGTAGCGGGAGTAGCTACGAGCAGTACTTC.

The chain joins TRBV14 to TRBJ2-1; 10 bases agree with TRBD2. The germline CDR1 and CDR2 sequences are SGHDN and FVKESK. J was trimmed by 8 bases and V by 4 bases; bases with no gene match: 8. The CDR3 contains 15 residues. For the CDR3, the DNA is TGTGCCAGCAGCCCGGCTAGCGGGAGATGGGATGAGCAGTTCTTC. It translates to CASSPASGRWDEQFF. Full variable domain (remainder filled in from reference TRBV14 and TRBJ2-1): EAGVTQFPSHSVIEKGQTVTLRCDPISGHDNLYWYRRVMGKEIKFLLHFVKESKQDESGMPNNRFLAERTGGTYSTLKVQPAELEDSGVYFCASSPASGRWDEQFFGPGTRLTVL.

This rearrangement joins TRBV10-1 to TRBJ2-2; D is perhaps TRBD2 (6 bases). Looked up from germline, CDR1 is WNHNN and CDR2 is SYGVQD (reference sequence). The CDR3 consists of 13 residues. Trimming left V 8 bases short and J 7 bases short, with 14 bases between. The CDR3 nucleotides read TGCGCCAGCGCCGGAGAGGAGGGCGGGGAGCTGTTTTTT. It encodes CASAGEEGGELFF.

The V call is TRBV27, the J call TRBJ2-7; 11 bases are shared with TRBD2. Looked up from germline, CDR1 is MNHEY and CDR2 is SMNVEV (reference sequence). The CDR3 loop spans 14 amino acids. V gave up 5 bases and J gave up 7 bases; unmatched junction bases: 7. The CDR3 coding sequence is TGTGCCAGCAGTCTCCTACTAGCGGGAGTTGAGCAGTACTTC. Protein product: CASSLLLAGVEQYF.

The rearrangement links TRBV6-5 to TRBJ2-7, with D uncertain. Germline V lookup: CDR1 MNHEY, CDR2 SVGAGI. V lost 6 bases, J lost 3 bases, and 12 bases lay in between. The CDR3 sequence is 13 residues long. CDR3 loop: CASSPWADYEQYF. Written as DNA, the CDR3 is TGTGCCAGCAGCCCTTGGGCAGACTACGAGCAGTACTTC.

J is TRBJ1-1 and V is TRBV6-4, with D uncertain. Germline CDR1 is MRHNA and CDR2 is SNTAGT. The CDR3 is 13 residues long. Trimming stripped 3 bases from V and 3 bases from J, with 8 bases between. This CDR3 is CASSEYRYTEAFF. In DNA form, the CDR3 reads TGTGCCAGCAGTGAATACAGATACACTGAAGCTTTCTTT.

The chain carries TRBV29-1 and TRBJ2-1; TRBD1 agrees at 7 bases. Germline CDR1 is SQVTM and CDR2 is ANQGSEA. This CDR3 has 14 residues. J lost 9 bases, V lost 3 bases, and 11 bases had no gene match. The CDR3 region is CSVEKGAVRTEQFF. The CDR3 DNA sequence: TGCAGCGTTGAGAAGGGGGCAGTGCGTACTGAGCAGTTCTTC.

This chain uses TRBV6-5 with TRBJ2-7, with 10 bases fitting TRBD1. This CDR3 comprises 15 residues. V lost 0 bases to trimming and J lost 6 bases; unmatched junction nucleotides: 5. Germline CDR1 MNHEY, CDR2 SVGAGI. CDR3 loop: CASSYSGQGEGEQYF. DNA of the CDR3: TGTGCCAGCAGTTACTCCGGACAGGGGGAGGGCGAGCAGTACTTC.

With regard to this clone: A junction boundary mismatches the germline segment, possibly from a read error. This chain links TRBV5-4 with TRBJ2-1, with a tentative D call TRBD2 (6 bases). Germline CDR1 and CDR2: SGHNT and YYREEE (reference sequence). The CDR3 spans 14 residues. CDR3 DNA sequence: TGTGCCAGCAGCTCGGGACTTGATTACAGTGAGCAGTTCTTC. Translation: CASSSGLDYSEQFF.

This clone has a handful of counts. This sequence joins TRBV25-1 and TRBJ1-5; 9 nucleotides match TRBD1. J lost 3 bases, V lost 7 bases, and 4 bases had no gene match. The CDR3 runs 14 residues. Germline CDR1 is MGHDK and CDR2 is SYGVNS. CDR3 residues: CASKGDRANQPQHF. CDR3 DNA sequence: TGTGCCAGCAAAGGGGACAGGGCCAATCAGCCCCAGCATTTT.

The chain recombines TRBV30 with TRBJ1-2; D unresolved. This CDR3 is 12 amino acids long. With 5 bases removed from V and 4 bases from J, the gap between germline ends came to 11 bases. CDR1 GTSNPN and CDR2 SVGIG come from the germline V gene (reference sequence). CDR3 DNA sequence: TGTGCCTGGTCCGTAGCAGCCTATGGCTACACCTTC. Amino acids: CAWSVAAYGYTF. The full variable domain, its missing parts supplied by reference TRBV30 and TRBJ1-2, is SQTIHQWPATLVQPVGSPLSLECTVEGTSNPNLYWYRQAAGRGLQLLFYSVGIGQISSEVPQNLSASRPQDRQFILSSKKLLLSDSGFYLCAWSVAAYGYTFGSGTRLTVV.

Only one count was recorded for this clone. V and J are TRBV7-2 and TRBJ2-4; 7 bases fit TRBD1. Germline CDR1 reads SGHTA; CDR2 reads FQGNSA. The CDR3 has 15 amino acids. The trim removed 1 base at V and 8 bases at J, leaving 8 bases unmatched. The DNA of the CDR3 is TGTGCCAGCAGCTTAGTAGGGGGCGTGGGGGACATTCAGTACTTC. It encodes CASSLVGGVGDIQYF. The full variable domain, in which reference TRBV7-2 and TRBJ2-4 provide the parts outside the CDR3, is GAGVSQSPSNKVTEKGKDVELRCDPISGHTALYWYRQSLGQGLEFLIYFQGNSAPDKSGLPSDRFSAERTGGSVSTLTIQRTQQEDSAVYLCASSLVGGVGDIQYFGAGTRLSVL.

The rearrangement uses TRBV6-1 and TRBJ1-5; maybe TRBD1 (5 bases). Per germline, CDR1 MNHNS and CDR2 SASEGT. V lost 3 bases, J lost 3 bases, and 9 bases lay in between. CDR3 length: 14 residues. The CDR3 DNA reads as TGTGCCAGCAGTGAGGGGCGGAACAATCAGCCCCAGCATTTT. Translation: CASSEGRNNQPQHF.

This CDR3 is CASSLIPTSGRSNEQFF. The CDR3, as DNA: TGTGCCAGCAGTCTAATCCCGACTAGCGGGAGAAGTAATGAGCAGTTCTTC. This chain joins TRBV27 and TRBJ2-1; 12 bases are a match to TRBD2. This CDR3 is built from 17 residues. Germline V lookup: CDR1 MNHEY, CDR2 SMNVEV (reference sequence). V was pared by 5 bases and J by 7 bases, with 12 bases of the junction left unmatched.

CDR3 coding DNA: TGTGCCAGCAGGGGACAGAACTATGTAAGGGGGGTAAGAGCTTTCTTT. Translating gives CASRGQNYVRGVRAFF. This chain links TRBV2 with TRBJ1-1; 7 bases line up with TRBD1. Germline V gene data show CDR1 as SNHLY and CDR2 as FYNNEI. The CDR3 runs to 16 residues. V was pared by 6 bases and J by 10 bases, with 20 bases of the junction left unmatched.

The CDR3 nucleotides are TGTGCCAGCAGTTGGGCAGCCCTCTACAATGAGCAGTTCTTC. Its protein is CASSWAALYNEQFF. The chain carries TRBV25-1 and TRBJ2-1, with D hard to call. The CDR3 totals 14 residues. V was clipped by 5 bases and J by 3 bases, with 11 bases between them. Germline assignment: CDR1 MGHDK and CDR2 SYGVNS.

J is TRBJ1-4 and V is TRBV6-1; 10 bases agree with TRBD1. V lost 2 bases, J lost 7 bases, and 4 bases stayed unmatched. The CDR3 sequence is 15 residues long. The germline V gene encodes CDR1 MNHNS and CDR2 SASEGT. CDR3 sequence reads: CASSETGTGAEKLFF. The CDR3, as DNA: TGTGCCAGCAGTGAAACCGGGACAGGGGCTGAAAAACTGTTTTTT.

The rearrangement joins TRBV27 to TRBJ2-1; D possibly corresponds to TRBD1 (5 bases). The length of the CDR3 is 13 residues. Deletions cut 6 bases from V and 4 bases from J, with 10 bases between. Germline V lookup: CDR1 MNHEY, CDR2 SMNVEV (reference sequence). The CDR3 nucleotides are TGTGCCAGCAGCCCCAGGGCTTACAATGAGCAGTTCTTC. This sequence encodes CASSPRAYNEQFF.

This clone occurred a few times. The chain is built from TRBV29-1 and TRBJ2-1; 7 bases line up with TRBD2. Germline lookup yields CDR1 SQVTM and CDR2 ANQGSEA. The CDR3 extends over 14 amino acids. J lost 8 bases, V lost 8 bases, and 15 bases had no gene match. CDR3 amino acids: CSSRSGTLPHEQFF. CDR3 DNA sequence: TGCAGCTCTCGAAGCGGGACTCTACCGCATGAGCAGTTCTTC.

The V gene is TRBV6-5, the J gene TRBJ2-3, with a tentative D call TRBD1 (6 bases). With 8 bases removed from V and 4 bases from J, the gap between germline ends came to 10 bases. Germline CDR1 MNHEY, CDR2 SVGAGI. The CDR3 runs 12 residues. The DNA of the CDR3 is TGTGCCAGCTGGACAGTTGCAGATACGCAGTATTTT. Translation: CASWTVADTQYF.

The chain carries TRBV28 and TRBJ2-5; 10 bases agree with TRBD2. With V trimmed by 3 bases and J by 1 base, 5 bases remained unmatched. The CDR3 extends over 16 amino acids. Germline CDR1 and CDR2: MDHEN and SYDVKM. For the CDR3, the DNA is TGTGCCAGCAGTTTTCTAGCGGGAGTGGGCCAAGAGACCCAGTACTTC. It specifies CASSFLAGVGQETQYF.

This chain uses TRBV5-1 with TRBJ2-5; maybe TRBD1 (5 bases). The CDR3 covers 14 residues. Trimming took off 0 bases at V and 1 base at J, with 7 bases between the two ends. Germline CDR1 and CDR2: SGHRS and YFSETQ. CDR3 nucleotide sequence: TGCGCCAGCAGCTTGGGACAGCCCCAAGAGACCCAGTACTTC. Protein: CASSLGQPQETQYF.